The entry below gives a single T cell receptor (beta chain) sequence along with its context. The antigen is undetermined. Libraries were prepared by immunoSEQ multiplex PCR; TCRdb keeps only in-frame clonotypes and omits some of them. Among under 40,000 clones, approximately 84% were seen once, and the ten largest hold roughly 4.2%. This entry is derived from a study of T cells in localized non-small cell lung cancer. Overall study results and limits: Longer overall survival associated with higher blood T cell density; shorter survival with higher adjacent-lung clonality. Tumor showed lower T cell clonality than uninvolved adjacent lung, where it was highest.

This clonotype originated in a male donor aged 60 or over with stage III lung adenocarcinoma. The input for sequencing was peripheral blood, taken before any cancer treatment.

CDR3 amino acids: CASSRFLDPGNTIYF. DNA of the CDR3: TGTGCCAGTAGCCGCTTTCTTGACCCTGGAAACACCATATATTTT. The chain has TRBV19 and TRBJ1-3; D is uncertain. Germline V gives CDR1 LNHDA, CDR2 SQIVND (reference sequence). V was pared by 6 bases and J by 2 bases, with 14 bases between. The CDR3 extends over 15 amino acids. Using reference TRBV19 and TRBJ1-3 for the parts outside the CDR3, the full variable domain is DGGITQSPKYLFRKEGQNVTLSCEQNLNHDAMYWYRQDPGQGLRLIYYSQIVNDFQKGDIAEGYSVSREKKESFPLTVTSAQKNPTAFYLCASSRFLDPGNTIYFGEGSWLTVV.